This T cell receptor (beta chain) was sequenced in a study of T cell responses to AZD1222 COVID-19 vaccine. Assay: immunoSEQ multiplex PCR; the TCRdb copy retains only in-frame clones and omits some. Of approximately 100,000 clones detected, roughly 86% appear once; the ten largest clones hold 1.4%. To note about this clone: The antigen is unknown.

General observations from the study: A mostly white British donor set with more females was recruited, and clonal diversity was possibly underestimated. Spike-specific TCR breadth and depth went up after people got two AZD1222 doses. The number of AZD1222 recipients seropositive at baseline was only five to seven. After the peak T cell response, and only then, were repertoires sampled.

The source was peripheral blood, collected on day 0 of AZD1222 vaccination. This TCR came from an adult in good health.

CDR3: CASSIDRTASTEAFF. Written as DNA, the CDR3 is TGTGCCAGTAGTATAGATCGCACAGCATCCACTGAAGCTTTCTTT. The chain uses TRBV19 and TRBJ1-1, with D unclear. Trimming pared 0 bases from V and 4 bases from J, leaving 12 bases between. The CDR3 loop spans 15 amino acids. Germline V CDR1 and CDR2: LNHDA, SQIVND (reference sequence). The full variable domain, its missing parts supplied by reference TRBV19 and TRBJ1-1, is DGGITQSPKYLFRKEGQNVTLSCEQNLNHDAMYWYRQDPGQGLRLIYYSQIVNDFQKGDIAEGYSVSREKKESFPLTVTSAQKNPTAFYLCASSIDRTASTEAFFGQGTRLTVV.